This T cell receptor beta chain was sequenced during a study of beta chain features in type 1 diabetes. The CDR3 length is 14 residues. Losses at the gene ends were 4 bases for V and 3 bases for J; bases not matched to a gene: 2. CDR1 is MNHEY, CDR2 SMNVEV, per germline (reference sequence). This clone has more than one count but fewer than ten. Every isolated RNA sample was fully reverse transcribed, so sequencing captured expressed TCRB transcripts. Clones were sequenced by immunoSEQ multiplex PCR, and TCRdb holds only the in-frame ones, with some missing. The sample lists tens of thousands of clones, about 32% occurring once.

The chain couples TRBV27 to TRBJ2-7; the match to TRBD1 covers 11 bases. The receptor was isolated from a woman between 18 and 29 years old in good health. Material for sequencing was stem cell memory CD4+ T cells from blood. CDR3 loop: CASSSGTGGYEQYF. The CDR3 DNA follows: TGTGCCAGCAGTTCCGGGACAGGGGGCTACGAGCAGTACTTC.